A selection of T cell receptor beta chains follows, all from one sample in a study of Ad26.COV2.S vaccination and SARS-CoV-2 variants. Sequencing used immunoSEQ multiplex PCR; TCRdb keeps in-frame clones, though not all of them. Of a few hundred thousand clones listed, around 89% are singletons. This specimen was peripheral blood, taken in a trial of Ad26.COV2.S vaccine versus placebo. All receptors come from a person aged 18-65 years who received the Ad26.COV2.S COVID-19 vaccine or a placebo. Both conserved end residues are part of each CDR3. The D gene is left open where the match is weak. Part of the rows lack a size; the others show once, few, many or a class for expanded clones.

TRBV9	TRBD2	.	TRBJ2-7	CASSARTSGFYEQYF	TGTGCCAGCAGCGCCAGGACTAGCGGGTTCTACGAGCAGTACTTC
TRBV7-2	.	many	TRBJ1-4	CASSLAHYEKLFF	TGTGCCAGCAGCTTAGCACACTATGAAAAACTGTTTTTT
TRBV30	TRBD1	.	TRBJ2-7	CAWRRTGPLPEQYF	TGTGCCTGGAGGAGGACAGGGCCGTTGCCGGAGCAGTACTTC
TRBV3-1/TRBV3-2	.	.	TRBJ2-3	CASSQDRDPTDTQYF	TGTGCCAGCAGCCAAGACCGGGACCCCACAGATACGCAGTATTTT
TRBV7-2	.	.	TRBJ2-5	CASSLAQYNVTRETQYF	TGTGCCAGCAGCTTAGCGCAGTATAACGTCACCAGAGAGACCCAGTACTTC
TRBV7-8	TRBD1	.	TRBJ2-3	CASSIQDRGTGLDTQYF	TGTGCCAGCAGCATCCAGGACAGGGGCACTGGGCTGGATACGCAGTATTTT
TRBV7-8	.	.	TRBJ1-5	CASSYWADQPQHF	TGTGCCAGCAGCTACTGGGCTGATCAGCCCCAGCATTTT
TRBV7-2	TRBD1	.	TRBJ1-3	CASGGNRGIGNTIYF	TGTGCCAGCGGGGGGAACAGGGGTATTGGAAACACCATATATTTT
TRBV6-2/TRBV6-3	.	.	TRBJ2-1	CASSYLTSYNEQFF	TGTGCCAGCAGTTACTTAACCTCTTACAATGAGCAGTTCTTC
TRBV6-2/TRBV6-3	.	.	TRBJ2-6	CASSSPGMSGANVLTF	TGTGCCAGCAGCTCGCCGGGTATGTCTGGGGCCAACGTCCTGACTTTC
TRBV11-2	TRBD2	.	TRBJ2-3	CASSLGRAGGATDTQYF	TGTGCCAGCAGCTTAGGTCGAGCGGGGGGGGCCACAGATACGCAGTATTTT
TRBV7-8	.	.	TRBJ2-7	CASSPGPFTSYEQYF	TGTGCCAGCAGCCCCGGACCCTTCACCTCGTACGAGCAGTACTTC
TRBV25-1	.	.	TRBJ1-1	CASSEFGRTTEAFF	TGTGCCAGCAGTGAATTCGGACGGACCACTGAAGCTTTCTTT
TRBV5-1	.	.	TRBJ2-7	CASSLSGGHYEQYF	TGCGCCAGCAGCTTGTCGGGGGGCCACTACGAGCAGTACTTC
TRBV7-2	.	.	TRBJ2-7	CASSPRVSSSYEQYF	TGTGCCAGCAGCCCCAGGGTTTCGAGCTCCTACGAGCAGTACTTC
TRBV5-5	TRBD1	.	TRBJ1-1	CASSWTGGFTEAFF	TGTGCCAGCAGCTGGACAGGGGGCTTCACTGAAGCTTTCTTT
TRBV14	.	.	TRBJ1-5	CASSQPPRGKGKMGQPQHF	TGTGCCAGCAGCCAACCCCCTAGGGGGAAGGGGAAGATGGGTCAGCCCCAGCATTTT
TRBV6-6	.	.	TRBJ1-1	CASSFEGMNTEAFF	TGTGCCAGCAGTTTCGAGGGTATGAACACTGAAGCTTTCTTT
TRBV28	.	.	TRBJ1-5	CASSPGSGSGNQPQHF	TGTGCCAGCAGCCCCGGGAGTGGTAGTGGCAATCAGCCCCAGCATTTT
TRBV30	.	.	TRBJ1-1	CAWSGQITQGDEAFF	TGTGCCTGGAGTGGCCAGATTACCCAGGGAGATGAAGCTTTCTTT
TRBV6-5	.	.	TRBJ2-3	CASSYSPGSTDTQYF	TGTGCCAGCAGTTACTCTCCGGGAAGCACAGATACGCAGTATTTT